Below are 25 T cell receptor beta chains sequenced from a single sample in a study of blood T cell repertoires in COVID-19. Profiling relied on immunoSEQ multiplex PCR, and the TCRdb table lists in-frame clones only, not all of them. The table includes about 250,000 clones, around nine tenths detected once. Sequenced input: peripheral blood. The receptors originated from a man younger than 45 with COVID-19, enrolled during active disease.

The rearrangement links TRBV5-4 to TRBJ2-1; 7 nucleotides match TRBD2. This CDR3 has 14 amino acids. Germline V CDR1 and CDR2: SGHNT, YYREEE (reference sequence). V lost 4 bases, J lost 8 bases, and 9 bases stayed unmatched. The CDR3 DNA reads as TGTGCCAGCAGCCCGGGCGGGGGATCAGATGAGCAGTTCTTC. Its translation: CASSPGGGSDEQFF. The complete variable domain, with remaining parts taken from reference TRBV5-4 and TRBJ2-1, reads ETGVTQSPTHLIKTRGQQVTLRCSSQSGHNTVSWYQQALGQGPQFIFQYYREEENGRGNFPPRFSGLQFPNYSSELNVNALELDDSALYLCASSPGGGSDEQFFGPGTRLTVL.

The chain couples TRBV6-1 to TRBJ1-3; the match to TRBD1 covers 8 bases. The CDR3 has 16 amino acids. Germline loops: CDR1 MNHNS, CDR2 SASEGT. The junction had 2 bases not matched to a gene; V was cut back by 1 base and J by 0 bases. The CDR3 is CASSEGQGSSGNTIYF. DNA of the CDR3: TGTGCCAGCAGTGAAGGACAGGGGAGCTCTGGAAACACCATATATTTT.

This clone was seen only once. DNA for the CDR3: TGTGCCAGCAGCCCGACAGGGAGCACTGAAGCTTTCTTT. The encoded protein is CASSPTGSTEAFF. This chain connects TRBV6-4 to TRBJ1-1, with 7 bases fitting TRBD1. Unmatched junction bases numbered 5, after V lost 6 bases and J lost 4 bases. The germline V gene has CDR1 MRHNA and CDR2 SNTAGT. This CDR3 is built from 13 residues.

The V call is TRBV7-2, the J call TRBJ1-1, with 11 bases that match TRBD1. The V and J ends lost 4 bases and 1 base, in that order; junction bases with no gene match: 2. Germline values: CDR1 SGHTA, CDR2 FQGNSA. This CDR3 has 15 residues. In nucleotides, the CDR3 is TGTGCCAGCAGCTCCGGGACAGGGGGGAACACTGAAGCTTTCTTT. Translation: CASSSGTGGNTEAFF.

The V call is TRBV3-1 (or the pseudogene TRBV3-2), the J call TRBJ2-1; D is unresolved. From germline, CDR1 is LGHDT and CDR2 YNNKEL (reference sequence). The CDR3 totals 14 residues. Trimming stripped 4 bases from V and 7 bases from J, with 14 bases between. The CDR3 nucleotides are TGTGCCAGCAGCCGCCCATTAGCTACTAATGAGCAGTTCTTC. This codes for CASSRPLATNEQFF.

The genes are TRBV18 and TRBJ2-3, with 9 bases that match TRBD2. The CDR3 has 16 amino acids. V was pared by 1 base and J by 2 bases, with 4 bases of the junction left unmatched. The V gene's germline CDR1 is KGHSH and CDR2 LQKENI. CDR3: CASSPRSSGVTDTQYF. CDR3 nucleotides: TGTGCCAGCTCACCACGGTCTAGCGGGGTCACAGATACGCAGTATTTT.

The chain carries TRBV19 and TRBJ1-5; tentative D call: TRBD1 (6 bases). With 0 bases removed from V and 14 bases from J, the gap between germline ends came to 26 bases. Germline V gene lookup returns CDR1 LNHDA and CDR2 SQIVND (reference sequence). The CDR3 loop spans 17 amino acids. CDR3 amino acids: CASSIDRGTGRFPLKHF. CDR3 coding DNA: TGTGCCAGTAGTATAGATAGAGGAACAGGGCGATTCCCCCTTAAGCATTTT. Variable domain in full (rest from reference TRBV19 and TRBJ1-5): DGGITQSPKYLFRKEGQNVTLSCEQNLNHDAMYWYRQDPGQGLRLIYYSQIVNDFQKGDIAEGYSVSREKKESFPLTVTSAQKNPTAFYLCASSIDRGTGRFPLKHFGDGTRLSIL.

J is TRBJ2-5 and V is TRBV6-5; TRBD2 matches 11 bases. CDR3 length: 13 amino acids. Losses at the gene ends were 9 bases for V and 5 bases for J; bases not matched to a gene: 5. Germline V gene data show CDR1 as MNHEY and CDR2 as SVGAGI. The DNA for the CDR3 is TGTGCCAGTAGCGGGGGGGCATGGGAGACCCAGTACTTC. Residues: CASSGGAWETQYF.

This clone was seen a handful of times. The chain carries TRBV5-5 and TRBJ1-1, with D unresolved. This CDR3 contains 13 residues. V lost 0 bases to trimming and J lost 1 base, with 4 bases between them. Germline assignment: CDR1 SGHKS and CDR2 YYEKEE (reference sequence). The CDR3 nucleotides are TGTGCCAGCAGCTTGGCGTCGAACACTGAAGCTTTCTTT. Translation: CASSLASNTEAFF.

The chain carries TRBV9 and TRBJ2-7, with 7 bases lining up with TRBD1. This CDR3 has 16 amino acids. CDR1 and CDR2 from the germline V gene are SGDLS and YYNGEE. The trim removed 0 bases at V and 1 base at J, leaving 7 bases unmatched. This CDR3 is CASSVDGNRGSYEQYF. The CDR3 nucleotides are TGTGCCAGCAGCGTAGACGGGAACAGGGGTTCCTACGAGCAGTACTTC.

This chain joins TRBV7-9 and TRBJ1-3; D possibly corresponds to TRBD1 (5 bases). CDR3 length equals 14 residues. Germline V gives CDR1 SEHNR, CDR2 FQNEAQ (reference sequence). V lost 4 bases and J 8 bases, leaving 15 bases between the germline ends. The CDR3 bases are TGTGCCAGCAGCTCAGACAGTATAGCAGACACCATATATTTT. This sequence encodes CASSSDSIADTIYF.

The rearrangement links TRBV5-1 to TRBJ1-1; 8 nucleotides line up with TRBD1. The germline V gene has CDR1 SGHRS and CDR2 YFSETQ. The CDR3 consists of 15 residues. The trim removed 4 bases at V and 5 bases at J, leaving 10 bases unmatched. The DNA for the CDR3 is TGCGCCAGCAGCCAGAGACAGGGGTCAGGAACTGAAGCTTTCTTT. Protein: CASSQRQGSGTEAFF. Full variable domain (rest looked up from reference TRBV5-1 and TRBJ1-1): KAGVTQTPRYLIKTRGQQVTLSCSPISGHRSVSWYQQTPGQGLQFLFEYFSETQRNKGNFPGRFSGRQFSNSRSEMNVSTLELGDSALYLCASSQRQGSGTEAFFGQGTRLTVV.

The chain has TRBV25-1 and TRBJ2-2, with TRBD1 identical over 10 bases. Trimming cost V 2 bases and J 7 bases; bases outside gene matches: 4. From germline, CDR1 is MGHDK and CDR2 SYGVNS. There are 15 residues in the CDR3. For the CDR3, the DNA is TGTGCCAGCAGTGAACCTCGGACAGGGGGCGGGGAGCTGTTTTTT. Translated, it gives CASSEPRTGGGELFF. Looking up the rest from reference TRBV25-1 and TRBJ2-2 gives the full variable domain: EADIYQTPRYLVIGTGKKITLECSQTMGHDKMYWYQQDPGMELHLIHYSYGVNSTEKGDLSSESTVSRIRTEHFPLTLESARPSHTSQYLCASSEPRTGGGELFFGEGSRLTVL.

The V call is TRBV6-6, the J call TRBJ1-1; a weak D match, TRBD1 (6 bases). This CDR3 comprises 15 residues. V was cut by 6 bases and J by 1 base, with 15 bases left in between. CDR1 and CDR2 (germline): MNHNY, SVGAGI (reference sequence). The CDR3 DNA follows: TGTGCCAGCAGGGCCCCGGGACACACGAACACTGAAGCTTTCTTT. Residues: CASRAPGHTNTEAFF.

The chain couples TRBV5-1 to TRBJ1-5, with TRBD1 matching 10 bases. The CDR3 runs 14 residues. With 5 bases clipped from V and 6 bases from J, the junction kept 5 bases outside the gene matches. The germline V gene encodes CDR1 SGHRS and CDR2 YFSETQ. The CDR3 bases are TGCGCCAGCAGTCCCGGGACAGGGGTTCAGCCCCAGCATTTT. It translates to CASSPGTGVQPQHF.

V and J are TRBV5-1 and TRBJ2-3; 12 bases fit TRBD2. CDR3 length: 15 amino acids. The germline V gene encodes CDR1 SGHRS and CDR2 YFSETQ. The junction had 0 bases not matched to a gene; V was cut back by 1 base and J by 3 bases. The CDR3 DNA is TGCGCCAGCAGCTTGACTAGCGGGGGGACAGATACGCAGTATTTT. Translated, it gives CASSLTSGGTDTQYF.

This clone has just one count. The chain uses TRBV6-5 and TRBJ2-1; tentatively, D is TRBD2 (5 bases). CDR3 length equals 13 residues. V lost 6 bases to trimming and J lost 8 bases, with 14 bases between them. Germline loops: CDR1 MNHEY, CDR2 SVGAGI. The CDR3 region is CASRTTWSYEQFF. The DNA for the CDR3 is TGTGCCAGCAGGACTACGTGGTCGTATGAGCAGTTCTTC.

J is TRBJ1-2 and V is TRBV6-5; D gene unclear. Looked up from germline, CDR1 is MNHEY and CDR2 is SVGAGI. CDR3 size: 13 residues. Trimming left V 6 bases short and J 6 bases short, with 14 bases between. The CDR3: CASRPDTSHGYTF. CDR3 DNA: TGTGCCAGCAGACCAGACACATCCCATGGCTACACCTTC.

This CDR3 reads CASRIQGEDGYTF. The CDR3 coding sequence is TGTGCCAGCAGGATACAGGGTGAGGATGGCTACACCTTC. The genes are TRBV2 and TRBJ1-2, with TRBD1 as a possible D gene (6 bases). The CDR3 has 13 residues. In germline, CDR1 is SNHLY, CDR2 FYNNEI. Between the trimmed V and J ends, which lost 6 bases and 6 bases, there was a span of 14 bases.

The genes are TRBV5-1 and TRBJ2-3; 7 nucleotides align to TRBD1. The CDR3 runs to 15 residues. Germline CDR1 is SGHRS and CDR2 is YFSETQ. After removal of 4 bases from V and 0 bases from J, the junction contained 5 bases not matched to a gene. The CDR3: CASSPGQTSTDTQYF. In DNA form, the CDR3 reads TGCGCCAGCAGCCCGGGACAGACTAGCACAGATACGCAGTATTTT.

CDR3 DNA: TGTGCCAGCAGCTTAATCGTTGGGACTGGACAGAACACTGAAGCTTTCTTT. It codes for CASSLIVGTGQNTEAFF. The chain employs TRBV11-2 and TRBJ1-1; a possible D gene is TRBD1 (5 bases). V lost 2 bases and J 1 base, leaving 17 bases between the germline ends. The CDR3 runs to 17 residues. CDR1 and CDR2 (germline): SGHAT, FQNNGV.

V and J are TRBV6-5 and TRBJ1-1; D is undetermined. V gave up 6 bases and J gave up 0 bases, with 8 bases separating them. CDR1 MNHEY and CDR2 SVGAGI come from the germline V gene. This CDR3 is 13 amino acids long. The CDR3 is CASSPSVNTEAFF. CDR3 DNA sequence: TGTGCCAGCAGCCCCTCAGTGAACACTGAAGCTTTCTTT.

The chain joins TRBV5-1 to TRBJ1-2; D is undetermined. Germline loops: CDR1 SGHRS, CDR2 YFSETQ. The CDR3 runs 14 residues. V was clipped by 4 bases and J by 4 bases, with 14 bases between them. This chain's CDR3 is CASSPGGSLYGYTF. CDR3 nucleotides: TGCGCCAGCAGCCCTGGCGGCTCTCTCTATGGCTACACCTTC.

CDR3 loop: CASSLRKRGAGETQYF. The CDR3, as DNA: TGTGCCAGCAGCTTGCGGAAGCGGGGGGCAGGAGAGACCCAGTACTTC. The rearrangement uses TRBV5-4 and TRBJ2-5, with 9 nucleotides matching TRBD2. Per the germline V gene, CDR1 is SGHNT and CDR2 is YYREEE (reference sequence). The V gene end was trimmed by 1 base and the J gene end by 4 bases; junction bases not matched to a gene: 8. The CDR3 extends over 16 amino acids.

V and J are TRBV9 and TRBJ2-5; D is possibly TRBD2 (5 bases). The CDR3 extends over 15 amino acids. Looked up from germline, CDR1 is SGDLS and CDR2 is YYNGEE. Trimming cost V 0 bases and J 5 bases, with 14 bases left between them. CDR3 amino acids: CASSVGTSNAETQYF. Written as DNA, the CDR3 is TGTGCCAGCAGCGTAGGGACTTCTAACGCGGAGACCCAGTACTTC.